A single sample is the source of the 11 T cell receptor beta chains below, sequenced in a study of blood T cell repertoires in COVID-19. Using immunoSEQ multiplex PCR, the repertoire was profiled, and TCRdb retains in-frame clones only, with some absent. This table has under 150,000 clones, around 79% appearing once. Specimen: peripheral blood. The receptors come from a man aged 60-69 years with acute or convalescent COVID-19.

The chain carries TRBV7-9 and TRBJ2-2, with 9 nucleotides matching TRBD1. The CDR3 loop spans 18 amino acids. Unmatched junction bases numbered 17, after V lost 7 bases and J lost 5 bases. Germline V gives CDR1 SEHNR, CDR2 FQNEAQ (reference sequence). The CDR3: CASNKGQGGTNRTGELFF. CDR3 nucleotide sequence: TGTGCCAGCAACAAGGGACAGGGTGGAACTAACAGGACCGGGGAGCTGTTTTTT. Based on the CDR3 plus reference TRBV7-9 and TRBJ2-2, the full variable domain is DTGVSQNPRHKITKRGQNVTFRCDPISEHNRLYWYRQTLGQGPEFLTYFQNEAQLEKSRLLSDRFSAERPKGSFSTLEIQRTEQGDSAMYLCASNKGQGGTNRTGELFFGEGSRLTVL.

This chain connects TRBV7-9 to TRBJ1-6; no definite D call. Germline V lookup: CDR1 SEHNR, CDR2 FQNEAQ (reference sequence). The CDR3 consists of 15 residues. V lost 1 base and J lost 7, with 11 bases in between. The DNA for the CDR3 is TGTGCCAGCAGCTTAGGCGGGCAGGCCAATTCACCCCTCCACTTT. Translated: CASSLGGQANSPLHF.

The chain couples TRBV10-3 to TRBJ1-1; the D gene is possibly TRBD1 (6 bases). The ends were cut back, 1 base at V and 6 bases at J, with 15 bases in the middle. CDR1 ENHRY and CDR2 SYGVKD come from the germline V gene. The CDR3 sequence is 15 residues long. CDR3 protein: CAISEYSGTKAEAFF. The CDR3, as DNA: TGTGCCATCAGTGAGTACTCCGGGACAAAAGCTGAAGCTTTCTTT.

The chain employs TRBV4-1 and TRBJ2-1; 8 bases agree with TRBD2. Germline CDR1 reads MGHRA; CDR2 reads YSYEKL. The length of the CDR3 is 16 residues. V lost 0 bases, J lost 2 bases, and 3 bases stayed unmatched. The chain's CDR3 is CASSQDPGGAYNEQFF. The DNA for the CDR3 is TGCGCCAGCAGCCAAGATCCGGGAGGGGCCTACAATGAGCAGTTCTTC.

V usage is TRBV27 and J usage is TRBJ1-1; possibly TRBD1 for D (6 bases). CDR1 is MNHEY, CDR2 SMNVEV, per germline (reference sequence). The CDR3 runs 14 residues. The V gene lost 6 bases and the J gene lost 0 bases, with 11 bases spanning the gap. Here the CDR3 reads CASRADRMNTEAFF. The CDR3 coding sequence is TGTGCCAGCAGGGCTGACAGGATGAACACTGAAGCTTTCTTT.

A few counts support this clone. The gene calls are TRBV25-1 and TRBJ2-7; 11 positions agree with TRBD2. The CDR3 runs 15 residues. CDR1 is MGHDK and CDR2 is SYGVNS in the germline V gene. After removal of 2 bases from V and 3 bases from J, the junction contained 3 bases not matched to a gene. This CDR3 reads CASSEGLAGGYEQYF. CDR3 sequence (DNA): TGTGCCAGCAGTGAAGGGCTAGCGGGAGGCTACGAGCAGTACTTC.

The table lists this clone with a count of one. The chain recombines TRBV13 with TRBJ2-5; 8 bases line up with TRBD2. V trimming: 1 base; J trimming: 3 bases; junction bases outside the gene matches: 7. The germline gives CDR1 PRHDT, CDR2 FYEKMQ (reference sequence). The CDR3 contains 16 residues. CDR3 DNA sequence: TGTGCCAGCAGCTTAGCCCCGGGAGGGAGGGAAGAGACCCAGTACTTC. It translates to CASSLAPGGREETQYF.

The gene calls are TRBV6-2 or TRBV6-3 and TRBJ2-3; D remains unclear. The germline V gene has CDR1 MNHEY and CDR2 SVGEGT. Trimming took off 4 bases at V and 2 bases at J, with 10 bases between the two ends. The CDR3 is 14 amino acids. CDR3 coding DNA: TGTGCCAGCAGTTTGGCGGCTAACACAGATACGCAGTATTTT. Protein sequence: CASSLAANTDTQYF.

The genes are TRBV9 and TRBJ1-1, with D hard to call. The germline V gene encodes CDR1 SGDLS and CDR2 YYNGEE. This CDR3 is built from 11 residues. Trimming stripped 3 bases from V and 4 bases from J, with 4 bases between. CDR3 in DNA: TGTGCCAGCAGCGGGAGCACTGAAGCTTTCTTT. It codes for CASSGSTEAFF.

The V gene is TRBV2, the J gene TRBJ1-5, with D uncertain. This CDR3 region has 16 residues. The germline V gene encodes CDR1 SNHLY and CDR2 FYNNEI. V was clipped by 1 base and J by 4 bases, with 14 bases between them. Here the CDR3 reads CASSEEAGSGNQPQHF. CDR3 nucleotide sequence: TGTGCCAGCAGTGAAGAAGCAGGCTCCGGAAATCAGCCCCAGCATTTT. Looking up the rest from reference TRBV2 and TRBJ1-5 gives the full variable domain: EPEVTQTPSHQVTQMGQEVILRCVPISNHLYFYWYRQILGQKVEFLVSFYNNEISEKSEIFDDQFSVERPDGSNFTLKIRSTKLEDSAMYFCASSEEAGSGNQPQHFGDGTRLSIL.

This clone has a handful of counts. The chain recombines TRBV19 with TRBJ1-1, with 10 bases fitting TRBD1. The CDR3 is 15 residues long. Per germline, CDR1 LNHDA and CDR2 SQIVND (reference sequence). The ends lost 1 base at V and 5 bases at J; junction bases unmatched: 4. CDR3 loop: CASSIGPGQGTEAFF. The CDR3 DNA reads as TGTGCCAGTAGTATAGGACCGGGACAGGGGACTGAAGCTTTCTTT.